The 20 T cell receptor beta chains below come from one sample, sequenced in a study of T cell responses to AZD1222 COVID-19 vaccine. TCRdb's table, derived via immunoSEQ multiplex PCR, lists solely in-frame clones and lacks some. The sample lists 120,000 or so clones, 90% occurring once. The specimen was peripheral blood, collected on day 0 of AZD1222 vaccination. These TCRs come from an adult in good health.

The CDR3 sequence: CASRRRLAGSYNEQFF. In DNA, the CDR3 is TGTGCCAGTAGAAGACGACTAGCGGGGTCCTACAATGAGCAGTTCTTC. The genes are TRBV19 and TRBJ2-1; the match to TRBD2 covers 11 bases. Germline V lookup: CDR1 LNHDA, CDR2 SQIVND (reference sequence). The CDR3 spans 16 residues. The V segment lost 6 bases and the J segment 1 base; nucleotides outside the gene matches: 5.

CDR3 nucleotide sequence: TGCGCCAGCAGCCAACCGACTAGCGGGACGAGCTACGAGCAGTACTTC. This codes for CASSQPTSGTSYEQYF. V is TRBV4-1 and J is TRBJ2-7, with 11 bases lining up with TRBD2. V shed 2 bases and J 3 bases; nucleotides not matched to a gene: 6. The length of the CDR3 is 16 residues. Germline CDR1 is MGHRA and CDR2 is YSYEKL.

The chain recombines TRBV28 with TRBJ1-1, with TRBD1 identical over 7 bases. V was clipped by 5 bases and J by 12 bases; unmatched bases: 12. From germline, CDR1 is MDHEN and CDR2 SYDVKM. The CDR3 has 13 residues. The CDR3 reads CASSMMRGLGSFF. The CDR3 coding sequence is TGTGCCAGCAGTATGATGAGGGGGCTCGGTTCTTTCTTT.

The chain employs TRBV10-3 and TRBJ2-3; the D is unclear. There are 14 residues in the CDR3. Trimming stripped 3 bases from V and 2 bases from J, with 9 bases between. Germline lookup yields CDR1 ENHRY and CDR2 SYGVKD. For the CDR3, the DNA is TGTGCCATCAGTGACAAGGAAGCCACAGATACGCAGTATTTT. Protein product: CAISDKEATDTQYF.

The chain recombines TRBV9 with TRBJ1-3, with 10 positions matching TRBD1. The CDR3 runs to 17 residues. J lost 0 bases, V lost 4 bases, and 7 bases had no gene match. Germline CDR1 reads SGDLS; CDR2 reads YYNGEE. CDR3 nucleotides: TGTGCCAGCAGCCCTAGGGACAGGGGCTTCTCTGGAAACACCATATATTTT. The encoded protein is CASSPRDRGFSGNTIYF.

The chain recombines TRBV7-9 with TRBJ2-5; TRBD2 aligns across 10 bases. From germline, CDR1 is SEHNR and CDR2 FQNEAQ (reference sequence). V gave up 5 bases and J gave up 5 bases; unmatched junction bases: 14. The CDR3 spans 17 residues. The CDR3, as DNA: TGTGCCAGCAGCCCCCCTGGGCTAGCGGGAGTATTTGAGACCCAGTACTTC. Translating gives CASSPPGLAGVFETQYF.

The chain combines TRBV15 with TRBJ1-5, with a possible D match to TRBD1 (6 bases). Germline loops: CDR1 LNHNV, CDR2 YYDKDF (reference sequence). The CDR3 covers 16 residues. Trimming took 0 bases from V and 3 from J, leaving 12 bases between them. The CDR3 protein is CATSRDRSGVNQPQHF. The CDR3 nucleotides are TGTGCCACCAGCAGAGATCGATCAGGGGTCAATCAGCCCCAGCATTTT.

The CDR3, as DNA: TGCGCCAGCAGCTTGTCAGGAGCAGCCCTTAATGAGCAGTTCTTC. This codes for CASSLSGAALNEQFF. The chain employs TRBV5-1 and TRBJ2-1; D remains unclear. V was cut by 1 base and J by 7 bases, with 15 bases left in between. Germline CDR1 is SGHRS and CDR2 is YFSETQ. This CDR3 is built from 15 residues.

Comments on this clone: One junction end disagrees with the germline gene, perhaps due to a read error. J is TRBJ1-6 and V is TRBV7-2; TRBD1 is a possible D gene (5 bases). Looked up from germline, CDR1 is SGHTA and CDR2 is FQGNSA. The CDR3 has 16 amino acids. CDR3 sequence: CASTLGNRFRNSPLHF. In nucleotides, the CDR3 is TGTGCCAGCACCTTAGGAAACAGGTTCCGTAATTCACCCCTCCACTTT.

This chain uses TRBV7-2 with TRBJ1-3; TRBD1 aligns across 8 bases. CDR3 size: 16 residues. The germline V gene encodes CDR1 SGHTA and CDR2 FQGNSA. J was trimmed by 6 bases and V by 2 bases; bases with no gene match: 9. In DNA, the CDR3 is TGTGCCAGCAGCTTAATTGCAGGGGGCTATCAAAACACCATATATTTT. It yields the protein CASSLIAGGYQNTIYF.

V is TRBV28 and J is TRBJ2-5, with 12 bases lining up with TRBD2. Germline assignment: CDR1 MDHEN and CDR2 SYDVKM. V was pared by 6 bases and J by 1 base, with 15 bases of the junction left unmatched. CDR3 length: 19 amino acids. The CDR3 sequence is CASSPRLAGEWGPQETQYF. CDR3 nucleotides: TGTGCCAGCAGCCCTAGACTAGCGGGAGAGTGGGGCCCCCAAGAGACCCAGTACTTC.

The J gene is TRBJ2-2, the V gene TRBV28; 9 positions agree with TRBD1. Germline CDR1 MDHEN, CDR2 SYDVKM. The CDR3 spans 15 residues. After removal of 6 bases from V and 7 bases from J, the junction contained 9 bases not matched to a gene. CDR3 loop: CASRLQGALSGELFF. The DNA for the CDR3 is TGTGCCAGCAGATTACAGGGGGCATTGAGCGGGGAGCTGTTTTTT.

This clone was counted between two and nine times. This chain links TRBV19 with TRBJ1-1; 7 bases are shared with TRBD1. Germline values: CDR1 LNHDA, CDR2 SQIVND (reference sequence). Germline trimming cut 4 bases from V and 6 bases from J; bases unmatched to any gene: 8. The CDR3 consists of 14 residues. CDR3 residues: CASSKRTGDAEAFF. The DNA of the CDR3 is TGTGCCAGTAGTAAACGAACAGGGGATGCTGAAGCTTTCTTT.

In its sample, this clone was seen once. The chain carries TRBV19 and TRBJ1-6; no firm D call. Germline V gives CDR1 LNHDA, CDR2 SQIVND (reference sequence). The V and J ends lost 6 bases and 3 bases respectively, with 21 bases between them. The CDR3 consists of 18 residues. In nucleotides, the CDR3 is TGTGCCAGTAGAAGATCTCGGGGTAGATTCAGCTATAATTCACCCCTCCACTTT. This gives the protein CASRRSRGRFSYNSPLHF.

In DNA, the CDR3 is TGTGCCAGCAGCCAAGATTTGGGACTAGCGACCTACAATGAGCAGTTCTTC. This encodes CASSQDLGLATYNEQFF. This rearrangement joins TRBV14 to TRBJ2-1, with TRBD2 matching over 10 bases. Germline-derived CDR1 and CDR2 are SGHDN and FVKESK. V lost 0 bases to trimming and J lost 2 bases; unmatched junction nucleotides: 4. This CDR3 is built from 17 residues.

The V and J genes are TRBV7-9 and TRBJ2-5; tentative D call: TRBD1 (5 bases). This CDR3 has 15 residues. Germline V gene data show CDR1 as SEHNR and CDR2 as FQNEAQ (reference sequence). V lost 6 bases, J lost 3 bases, and 17 bases lay in between. The CDR3 nucleotides are TGTGCCAGCAGTCCCTTCCCAGGGCCCGAAGAGACCCAGTACTTC. It codes for CASSPFPGPEETQYF.

V and J are TRBV5-4 and TRBJ2-1; 7 positions agree with TRBD1. V gave up 2 bases and J gave up 4 bases; unmatched junction bases: 6. The CDR3 loop spans 15 amino acids. From germline, CDR1 is SGHNT and CDR2 YYREEE (reference sequence). The DNA of the CDR3 is TGTGCCAGCAGCTTCGGACAGGATCGTTACAATGAGCAGTTCTTC. Protein sequence: CASSFGQDRYNEQFF.

The genes are TRBV5-8 and TRBJ1-5; no firm D call. Per germline, CDR1 SGHTS and CDR2 YDEGEE. The length of the CDR3 is 13 residues. Trimming pared 3 bases from V and 4 bases from J, leaving 8 bases between. The CDR3 here is CASSSQRNQPQHF. Here the CDR3 DNA reads TGTGCCAGCAGCTCCCAGAGGAATCAGCCCCAGCATTTT.

The V call is TRBV12-3 or TRBV12-4, the J call TRBJ1-2; TRBD1 is a possible D gene (5 bases). The V end was cut by 3 bases, the J end by 6 bases, with 11 bases between. The CDR3 consists of 13 residues. Here the CDR3 DNA reads TGTGCCAGCAGTTTGGGGCGGGAGAATGGCTACACCTTC. Protein product: CASSLGRENGYTF.

The V call is TRBV6-6, the J call TRBJ2-6, with 8 positions matching TRBD1. Germline assignment: CDR1 MNHNY and CDR2 SVGAGI (reference sequence). CDR3 length equals 17 residues. V lost 5 bases, J lost 0 bases, and 6 bases stayed unmatched. The CDR3 here is CASSRQGQGSGANVLTF. The CDR3 DNA reads TGTGCCAGCAGTCGCCAAGGACAGGGCTCTGGGGCCAACGTCCTGACTTTC.